The 29 T cell receptor beta chains listed next were all sequenced from one sample in a study of tumour-infiltrating T cells in Burkitt lymphoma (dated by TCRdb to 2018 to 2020). Libraries came from the immunoSEQ multiplex PCR assay. In TCRdb, the immuneACCESS table is reduced to in-frame sequences with V and J assigned. These tables do not hold every clone; where another copy was compared, an unresolved V gene accounts for under half, and the others remain unexplained. Present in this sample are about 6,000 clones, about 17% of which were seen just once. The ten biggest clones cover about 13% of the sample. Sequencing was done on a sample of tumor tissue. These receptors were taken from a human donor with diffuse large B-cell lymphoma.

This clone was seen more than once but under ten times. This chain connects TRBV29-1 to TRBJ2-1, with D maybe TRBD1 (5 bases). Germline V gene data show CDR1 as SQVTM and CDR2 as ANQGSEA. CDR3 length equals 13 residues. V lost 5 bases and J lost 7, with 15 bases in between. CDR3 in DNA: TGCAGCGTTCGCGCAGGGATGGGAAATGAGCAGTTCTTC. Translated: CSVRAGMGNEQFF.

This chain links TRBV28 with TRBJ1-1; no definite D call. V gave up 11 bases and J gave up 4 bases, with 17 bases separating them. Germline V lookup: CDR1 MDHEN, CDR2 SYDVKM. The CDR3 has 13 residues. The CDR3 DNA sequence: TGTGCCGCATCTCCGGCTGTGGGCACTGAAGCTTTCTTT. It codes for CAASPAVGTEAFF. The variable domain in full, with the rest retrieved from reference TRBV28 and TRBJ1-1, is DVKVTQSSRYLVKRTGEKVFLECVQDMDHENMFWYRQDPGLGLRLIYFSYDVKMKEKGDIPEGYSVSREKKERFSLILESASTNQTSMYLCAASPAVGTEAFFGQGTRLTVV.

CDR3 sequence (DNA): TGTGCCAGCAGCCGCGCGGGACCCGTAAGGGACTACAATGAGCAGTTCTTC. It specifies CASSRAGPVRDYNEQFF. This chain connects TRBV7-2 to TRBJ2-1; perhaps TRBD2 as D (6 bases). CDR1 is SGHTA and CDR2 is FQGNSA in the germline V gene. The CDR3 totals 17 residues. V was pared by 5 bases and J by 3 bases, with 20 bases between. Complete variable domain (other parts from reference TRBV7-2 and TRBJ2-1): GAGVSQSPSNKVTEKGKDVELRCDPISGHTALYWYRQSLGQGLEFLIYFQGNSAPDKSGLPSDRFSAERTGGSVSTLTIQRTQQEDSAVYLCASSRAGPVRDYNEQFFGPGTRLTVL.

This clone has only a few counts. The chain employs TRBV7-9 and TRBJ1-1, with a possible D match to TRBD1 (5 bases). Germline V CDR1 and CDR2: SEHNR, FQNEAQ (reference sequence). The germline V and J ends were trimmed by 5 bases and 3 bases, with 16 bases remaining between them. The CDR3 contains 15 residues. CDR3 in DNA: TGTGCCAGCAGCCCTGTTCGGCCGGGGGACACTGAAGCTTTCTTT. Translating gives CASSPVRPGDTEAFF. The full variable domain, with the rest looked up from reference TRBV7-9 and TRBJ1-1, is DTGVSQNPRHKITKRGQNVTFRCDPISEHNRLYWYRQTLGQGPEFLTYFQNEAQLEKSRLLSDRFSAERPKGSFSTLEIQRTEQGDSAMYLCASSPVRPGDTEAFFGQGTRLTVV.

This clone turned up a few times. The chain is built from TRBV7-6 and TRBJ2-1, with TRBD2 matching over 9 bases. The CDR3 contains 15 residues. After removal of 3 bases from V and 7 bases from J, the junction contained 7 bases not matched to a gene. Germline V CDR1 and CDR2: SGHVS, FNYEAQ. As DNA, the CDR3 is TGTGCCAGCAGCTTCATAGCGGGAGCGGCGAATGAGCAGTTCTTC. The encoded protein is CASSFIAGAANEQFF. The whole variable domain, filled in from reference TRBV7-6 and TRBJ2-1, reads GAGVSQSPRYKVTKRGQDVALRCDPISGHVSLYWYRQALGQGPEFLTYFNYEAQQDKSGLPNDRFSAERPEGSISTLTIQRTEQRDSAMYRCASSFIAGAANEQFFGPGTRLTVL.

This clone was counted between two and nine times. The chain uses TRBV7-2 and TRBJ2-7; TRBD1 agrees at 7 bases. In germline, CDR1 is SGHTA, CDR2 FQGNSA. The CDR3 is 15 residues long. Unmatched junction bases numbered 9, after V lost 1 base and J lost 6 bases. The CDR3 DNA sequence: TGTGCCAGCAGCTTAGTATCAGGACCAGGGGGCGAGCAGTACTTC. Translation gives CASSLVSGPGGEQYF.

This clone was seen only a few times. The chain links TRBV28 to TRBJ1-1; the D gene is possibly TRBD1 (5 bases). V dropped 5 bases and J dropped 3 bases, with 13 bases sitting between them. This CDR3 region has 14 residues. Germline V gives CDR1 MDHEN, CDR2 SYDVKM. The CDR3 here is CASSPPQGYTEAFF. In nucleotides, the CDR3 is TGTGCCAGCAGTCCTCCTCAGGGATACACTGAAGCTTTCTTT.

This sequence joins TRBV2 and TRBJ2-3; D remains ambiguous. Trimming cost V 6 bases and J 2 bases, with 9 bases left between them. The CDR3 totals 13 residues. CDR1 SNHLY and CDR2 FYNNEI come from the germline V gene. The CDR3: CASRGIPTDTQYF. CDR3 coding DNA: TGTGCCAGCAGAGGCATACCCACAGATACGCAGTATTTT.

V and J are TRBV5-1 and TRBJ2-1; no firm D call. CDR1 and CDR2 (germline): SGHRS, YFSETQ. This CDR3 has 14 amino acids. V was pared by 2 bases and J by 8 bases, with 14 bases between. As DNA, the CDR3 is TGCGCCAGCAGCTTCTCAGACCGAGGCCATGAGCAGTTCTTC. Translated, it gives CASSFSDRGHEQFF.

This clone occurred a few times. V gene TRBV28 combines with J gene TRBJ2-1, with D possibly TRBD1 on 5 matching bases. This CDR3 is built from 12 residues. Trimming shortened V by 6 bases and J by 9 bases, and 12 bases separated the two germline ends. The germline V gene has CDR1 MDHEN and CDR2 SYDVKM. The CDR3 spells CASSDPRGEQFF. CDR3 nucleotides: TGTGCCAGCAGCGACCCTAGGGGTGAGCAGTTCTTC.

This clone was seen a handful of times. The chain links TRBV2 to TRBJ2-2; 12 nucleotides match TRBD2. J was trimmed by 6 bases and V by 6 bases; bases with no gene match: 5. Looked up from germline, CDR1 is SNHLY and CDR2 is FYNNEI. The CDR3 consists of 15 residues. In nucleotides, the CDR3 is TGTGCCAGCAGAACCCTAGCGGGAGGGCCCGGGGAGCTGTTTTTT. Its protein product is CASRTLAGGPGELFF.

J is TRBJ2-7 and V is TRBV5-6, with D unresolved. V lost 4 bases and J 0 bases, leaving 8 bases between the germline ends. The germline V gene has CDR1 SGHDT and CDR2 YYEEEE. The CDR3 is 13 amino acids. The CDR3 protein is CASSLQDSYEQYF. CDR3 DNA sequence: TGTGCCAGCAGCCTCCAGGACTCCTACGAGCAGTACTTC.

In its sample, this clone was seen a few times. The V call is TRBV7-8, the J call TRBJ1-2; 8 positions agree with TRBD1. Germline CDR1 and CDR2: SGHVS and FQNEAQ. J lost 7 bases, V lost 1 base, and 5 bases had no gene match. The CDR3 is 14 residues long. The CDR3 region is CASSLGDRSRGYTF. DNA for the CDR3: TGTGCCAGCAGCTTAGGGGACAGGTCTCGTGGCTACACCTTC.

V gene TRBV5-1 combines with J gene TRBJ1-1; D is possibly TRBD1 (5 bases). This CDR3 is 13 amino acids long. The germline V gene has CDR1 SGHRS and CDR2 YFSETQ. Trimming removed 0 bases at V and 3 bases at J, with 6 bases between. The CDR3 DNA reads as TGCGCCAGCAGCTTGGGGGGGGACACTGAAGCTTTCTTT. Its translation is CASSLGGDTEAFF.

This clone was seen a handful of times. CDR3 nucleotide sequence: TGTGCCAGCAGCTCTCAACGTAGTAGCGGGAGTATGGAGACCCAGTACTTC. As protein: CASSSQRSSGSMETQYF. The chain carries TRBV7-3 and TRBJ2-5; 9 bases agree with TRBD2. V shed 4 bases, J shed 5 bases, and the junction held 14 bases outside the gene matches. The CDR3 is 17 residues long. Germline V lookup: CDR1 SGHTA, CDR2 FQGTGA.

This clone was seen a handful of times. This chain links TRBV9 with TRBJ2-7; 10 bases fit TRBD2. The germline gives CDR1 SGDLS, CDR2 YYNGEE. The V and J ends lost 3 bases and 1 base, in that order; junction bases with no gene match: 4. CDR3 size: 15 residues. The CDR3 sequence is CASSAGLALSYEQYF. The CDR3 DNA reads as TGTGCCAGCAGCGCGGGACTAGCGTTATCCTACGAGCAGTACTTC.

About this clone itself: Relative to the germline gene, one junction end is altered; a read error may explain this. J is TRBJ2-2 and V is TRBV7-2, with 7 nucleotides matching TRBD1. The CDR3 is 16 residues long. Germline CDR1 SGHTA, CDR2 FQGNSA. This CDR3 is CASSPQGVGYTGELFF. In nucleotides, the CDR3 is TGTGCCAGCAGCCCGCAGGGGGTAGGCTACACCGGAGAGCTGTTTTTT.

This clone was detected a few times. The chain employs TRBV7-8 and TRBJ2-1; D remains ambiguous. Per the germline V gene, CDR1 is SGHVS and CDR2 is FQNEAQ. V shed 5 bases and J shed 6 bases, with 5 bases lying between them. The length of the CDR3 is 11 residues. CDR3 sequence (DNA): TGTGCCAGCAGCACCCTCAATGAGCAGTTCTTC. The encoded protein is CASSTLNEQFF.

This clone appeared a few times. The chain employs TRBV30 and TRBJ1-1; D remains ambiguous. The length of the CDR3 is 12 residues. Germline lookup yields CDR1 GTSNPN and CDR2 SVGIG (reference sequence). V lost 0 bases to trimming and J lost 5 bases, with 7 bases between them. CDR3 residues: CAWSVIGTEAFF. The CDR3 region has the DNA TGTGCCTGGAGTGTTATTGGGACTGAAGCTTTCTTT. The entire variable domain, with the rest obtained from reference TRBV30 and TRBJ1-1, is as follows: SQTIHQWPATLVQPVGSPLSLECTVEGTSNPNLYWYRQAAGRGLQLLFYSVGIGQISSEVPQNLSASRPQDRQFILSSKKLLLSDSGFYLCAWSVIGTEAFFGQGTRLTVV.

This clone was seen a handful of times. This chain joins TRBV19 and TRBJ2-1, with a tentative D call TRBD2 (5 bases). CDR1 LNHDA and CDR2 SQIVND come from the germline V gene (reference sequence). V was pared by 1 base and J by 8 bases, with 9 bases between. The CDR3 is made up of 13 amino acids. CDR3 bases: TGTGCCAGTAGTATAGTCCGGGGAGATGAGCAGTTCTTC. Translated: CASSIVRGDEQFF. The complete variable domain, with remaining parts taken from reference TRBV19 and TRBJ2-1, reads DGGITQSPKYLFRKEGQNVTLSCEQNLNHDAMYWYRQDPGQGLRLIYYSQIVNDFQKGDIAEGYSVSREKKESFPLTVTSAQKNPTAFYLCASSIVRGDEQFFGPGTRLTVL.

Only a few counts were recorded for this clone. The chain is built from TRBV5-1 and TRBJ1-4; D is unclear. The V and J ends lost 2 bases and 4 bases respectively, with 0 bases between them. CDR3 length equals 11 residues. Germline values: CDR1 SGHRS, CDR2 YFSETQ. CDR3 in DNA: TGCGCCAGCAGCTTTAATGAAAAACTGTTTTTT. The encoded protein is CASSFNEKLFF.

The chain links TRBV7-6 to TRBJ2-1; 11 nucleotides match TRBD2. This CDR3 has 16 amino acids. CDR1 SGHVS and CDR2 FNYEAQ come from the germline V gene. The V and J ends lost 3 bases and 5 bases, in that order; junction bases with no gene match: 6. The CDR3 region has the DNA TGTGCCAGCAGCTTCTATAGCGGGAGGGCAAACAATGAGCAGTTCTTC. Residues: CASSFYSGRANNEQFF.

This clone was seen a handful of times. This chain joins TRBV11-3 and TRBJ1-3, with TRBD1 as a possible D gene (5 bases). There are 13 residues in the CDR3. The germline V gene has CDR1 SGHNT and CDR2 YENEEA. Between the trimmed V and J ends, which lost 3 bases and 2 bases, there was a span of 5 bases. In DNA form, the CDR3 reads TGTGCCAGCAGCTTGGACACTGGAAACACCATATATTTT. This gives the protein CASSLDTGNTIYF.

The rearrangement links TRBV7-6 to TRBJ2-1; 8 bases align to TRBD2. The CDR3 runs to 15 residues. With V trimmed by 3 bases and J by 5 bases, 6 bases remained unmatched. The V gene's germline CDR1 is SGHVS and CDR2 FNYEAQ. CDR3 DNA: TGTGCCAGCAGCTTCCTTAGCGGGGCCAACAATGAGCAGTTCTTC. It translates to CASSFLSGANNEQFF.

The chain recombines TRBV6-5 with TRBJ2-3, with D perhaps TRBD2 (6 bases). Germline CDR1 MNHEY, CDR2 SVGAGI. CDR3 size: 14 residues. V gave up 2 bases and J gave up 0 bases, with 6 bases separating them. The CDR3 here is CASSYRESTDTQYF. The CDR3 DNA reads as TGTGCCAGCAGTTACCGGGAGAGCACAGATACGCAGTATTTT.

The J gene is TRBJ1-5, the V gene TRBV2; possibly TRBD1 for D (5 bases). Trimming took 5 bases from V and 0 from J, leaving 20 bases between them. The CDR3 is made up of 18 amino acids. Germline V gene lookup returns CDR1 SNHLY and CDR2 FYNNEI. The CDR3: CASSNFNWQGSSNQPQHF. CDR3 in DNA: TGTGCCAGCAGTAACTTCAACTGGCAGGGTTCTAGCAATCAGCCCCAGCATTTT.

This clone is labeled as medium-sized. V and J are TRBV19 and TRBJ1-2; maybe TRBD1 (5 bases). Deletions cut 3 bases from V and 4 bases from J, with 15 bases between. The CDR3 is 15 residues long. The germline CDR1 and CDR2 sequences are LNHDA and SQIVND (reference sequence). The CDR3 DNA follows: TGTGCCAGTAGTATCCATCTTGGGGACTCCTATGGCTACACCTTC. The encoded protein is CASSIHLGDSYGYTF. Full variable domain (rest looked up from reference TRBV19 and TRBJ1-2): DGGITQSPKYLFRKEGQNVTLSCEQNLNHDAMYWYRQDPGQGLRLIYYSQIVNDFQKGDIAEGYSVSREKKESFPLTVTSAQKNPTAFYLCASSIHLGDSYGYTFGSGTRLTVV.

This clone has more than one count but fewer than ten. The chain is built from TRBV4-1 and TRBJ1-5, with D possibly matching TRBD1 (6 bases). V lost 1 base, J lost 6 bases, and 10 bases lay in between. CDR1 is MGHRA and CDR2 is YSYEKL in the germline V gene. CDR3 length: 14 amino acids. The DNA of the CDR3 is TGCGCCAGCAGCCAAGGAGGGGGTTTTCAGCCCCAGCATTTT. This translates into CASSQGGGFQPQHF.

The chain carries TRBV29-1 and TRBJ2-3, with unresolved D. The V gene's germline CDR1 is SQVTM and CDR2 ANQGSEA. V was shortened by 0 bases and J by 2 bases, with 12 bases between the two germline ends. The CDR3 consists of 15 residues. CDR3 nucleotides: TGCAGCGTTGAAGATCCGGGCAGAATCACAGATACGCAGTATTTT. Protein: CSVEDPGRITDTQYF.